This T cell receptor (beta chain) is from a study of CD8+ T cells in alopecia areata. The authors extracted RNA and reverse transcribed it into cDNA as the sequencing template. Measured with immunoSEQ multiplex PCR; TCRdb has only the in-frame clones, and not every one. The table has 95,000 to 150,000 clones, 50% to 55% seen once. In germline, CDR1 is MGHRA, CDR2 YSYEKL. V shed 3 bases and J 2 bases; nucleotides not matched to a gene: 6. The CDR3 is made up of 17 amino acids. Sample treatment: oral pan-JAK inhibitor, 5-10 mg twice daily. The TCR sequence derives from a human donor with alopecia areata. The rearrangement uses TRBV4-1 and TRBJ2-5; 13 bases align to TRBD2. Sequencing used CD4+ T cells sorted from blood, obtained at week 4, from a patient treated with tofacitinib. Here the CDR3 DNA reads TGCGCCAGCAGCCAGTCCTCGGGACTAGCGGGACAAGAGACCCAGTACTTC. As protein: CASSQSSGLAGQETQYF.